This T cell receptor (beta chain) was identified during a study of regulatory T cells in long-lasting Graves disease. Ten or more counts support this clonotype. V lost 5 bases, J lost 2 bases, and 7 bases stayed unmatched. The CDR3 consists of 16 residues. CDR1 is SGHRS, CDR2 YFSETQ, per germline. Building the TCR beta libraries relied on iRepertoire HTBI primers, and CDR3 regions underwent Arm-PCR. One entry per CDR3 protein, called by TCRdb with MiXCR from the multiplex PCR reads. The sample has 200,000 to 250,000 distinct CDR3 sequences, around 19% seen once. As for time point: newly diagnosed GD, antithyroid drugs for less than 3 months. The TCR library was made from RNA that had been extracted from PBMCs in TRIzol. Nine milliliters of peripheral blood were taken and placed in EDTA tubes. The same data also contributed to another study, on T cells in Graves' hyperthyroidism and ophthalmopathy.

The source is a woman under 40 with Graves disease. Specimen: peripheral blood mononuclear cells (PBMCs), collected at new diagnosis, from a patient treated with antithyroid drugs. This sequence joins TRBV5-1 and TRBJ1-2; TRBD1 matches 12 bases. The CDR3: CASRRGQGALNYGYTF. The CDR3 DNA sequence: TGCGCCAGCAGACGGGGACAGGGGGCGCTGAACTATGGCTACACCTTC. Full variable domain (rest looked up from reference TRBV5-1 and TRBJ1-2): KAGVTQTPRYLIKTRGQQVTLSCSPISGHRSVSWYQQTPGQGLQFLFEYFSETQRNKGNFPGRFSGRQFSNSRSEMNVSTLELGDSALYLCASRRGQGALNYGYTFGSGTRLTVV.